This is a list of T cell receptor beta chains from one sample in a study of cytomegalovirus exposure and HLA in healthy donors. The table came from immunoSEQ multiplex PCR; TCRdb's copy has only in-frame clones and leaves some out. The table records approximately 160,000 clones, about 75% of them present only once. Specimen: PBMCs. The receptor source for this set is a woman in her fifties or sixties in good health and CMV-seropositive. The CDR3 runs from the conserved cysteine through the conserved F or W. Fields, in order: D gene, J gene, CDR3 length, V gene, clone size, CDR3 DNA, CDR3 protein. A D gene is named only where the DNA matches it firmly. Some rows have no size entry. The others give once, few or many, or a class for an expanded clone.

>NA|TRBJ1-6|14|TRBV5-1|few
TGCGCCAGCAGCTTGTACAGCACCAATTCACCCCTCCACTTT
CASSLYSTNSPLHF
>NA|TRBJ2-2|15|TRBV5-4|NA
TGTGCCAGCAGCTCCTCGACGGGGTTCACCGGGGAGCTGTTTTTT
CASSSSTGFTGELFF
>TRBD1|TRBJ1-1|15|TRBV9|NA
TGTGCCAGCAGCTTTGGGACAGGGCTCGACACTGAAGCTTTCTTT
CASSFGTGLDTEAFF
>NA|TRBJ2-3|13|TRBV10-3|NA
TGTGCCATCAGCTCACAGGGAACAGATACGCAGTATTTT
CAISSQGTDTQYF
>NA|TRBJ1-6|14|TRBV30|NA
TGTGCCTGGAGTCCCTCAGGGATTAATTCACCCCTCCACTTT
CAWSPSGINSPLHF
>TRBD1|TRBJ1-3|15|TRBV7-9|NA
TGTGCCAGCAGCGTCGGACAGGGGGGACGAAACACCATATATTTT
CASSVGQGGRNTIYF
>TRBD1|TRBJ2-5|14|TRBV5-1|NA
TGCGCCAGCAGCCGGACAGGGAATGGGGAGACCCAGTACTTC
CASSRTGNGETQYF
>NA|TRBJ2-3|14|TRBV7-9|few
TGTGCCAGCAGTTCCCAGGGGGGAACAGATACGCAGTATTTT
CASSSQGGTDTQYF
>TRBD2|TRBJ2-1|17|TRBV10-3|few
TGTGCCATCAGTGAGTCACAGGCTAGCGGGGATCACAATGAGCAGTTCTTC
CAISESQASGDHNEQFF
>TRBD2|TRBJ2-1|16|TRBV19|NA
TGTGCCAGTAGTATGGGGTGGGGGGGAACCTACAATGAGCAGTTCTTC
CASSMGWGGTYNEQFF
>NA|TRBJ1-2|17|TRBV5-1|NA
TGCGCCAGCAGCCTTTATCAGCCCGGGTCCTCCTCGAGGGGCTACACCTTC
CASSLYQPGSSSRGYTF
>TRBD1|TRBJ1-1|14|TRBV18|NA
TGTGCCAGCTCAGAGGGACAGGGGGTCACTGAAGCTTTCTTT
CASSEGQGVTEAFF
>NA|TRBJ1-1|12|TRBV2|NA
TGTGCCAGCAGCCCGGTGAACACTGAAGCTTTCTTT
CASSPVNTEAFF
>TRBD2|TRBJ2-5|13|TRBV5-6|many
TGTGCCAGCAGTCAGAGCGGGGAAGAGACCCAGTACTTC
CASSQSGEETQYF
>NA|TRBJ1-2|11|TRBV18|NA
TGTGCCAGCTCACCCGATCAGACAGAGAACTTC
CASSPDQTENF
>TRBD1|TRBJ1-2|16|TRBV15|NA
TGTGCCACCAGCAGAGGGAGGTATCGGGACAGCTATGGCTACACCTTC
CATSRGRYRDSYGYTF
>NA|TRBJ2-5|10|TRBV6-5|NA
TGTGCCAGCGGACAATCCGCCCAGTACTTC
CASGQSAQYF
>NA|TRBJ1-1|16|TRBV5-1|few
TGCGCCAGCAGCTTGGTCGGGGGGAGAGGGAACACTGAAGCTTTCTTT
CASSLVGGRGNTEAFF
>TRBD2|TRBJ2-1|15|TRBV5-4|NA
TGTGCCAGCAGCAACTCACCGGGACTATTGAATGAGCAGTTCTTC
CASSNSPGLLNEQFF
>NA|TRBJ1-2|11|TRBV5-6|NA
TGTGCCAGCAGCTTCTTTGATGGCTACACCTTC
CASSFFDGYTF
>TRBD1|TRBJ1-2|14|TRBV6-6|NA
TGTGCCAGCAGTTCCGGACAGGGATCCTATGGCTACACCTTC
CASSSGQGSYGYTF
>TRBD1|TRBJ1-1|13|TRBV2|few
TGTGCCAGCAGTGCAACAGGGGACACTGAAGCTTTCTTT
CASSATGDTEAFF
>TRBD1|TRBJ2-7|14|TRBV5-1|NA
TGCGCCAGCAGCTCGGCCGGACAGGGATACGAGCAGTACTTC
CASSSAGQGYEQYF
>NA|TRBJ2-5|13|TRBV15|once
TGTGCCACCAGTCGACAGCTGGAAGAGACCCAGTACTTC
CATSRQLEETQYF
>NA|TRBJ2-5|14|TRBV11-2|NA
TGTGCCAGCAGCTTAGCAGGGGTACAAGAGACCCAGTACTTC
CASSLAGVQETQYF
>NA|TRBJ1-5|14|TRBV29-1|once
TGCAGCGTCACCTCGGGACAAGGCAATCAGCCCCAGCATTTT
CSVTSGQGNQPQHF
>TRBD2|TRBJ2-3|16|TRBV6-6|NA
TGTGCCAGCAGTCCAAAGCGGGGGGGACGCACAGATACGCAGTATTTT
CASSPKRGGRTDTQYF
>TRBD1|TRBJ1-1|14|TRBV5-1|NA
TGCGCCAGCACCCTGACAGGGTCCCACACTGAAGCTTTCTTT
CASTLTGSHTEAFF
>NA|TRBJ2-2|13|TRBV27|NA
TGTGCCAGCAGCCTTCTAAACACCGGGGAGCTGTTTTTT
CASSLLNTGELFF